The next 32 T cell receptor beta chains were all read from a single sample in a study of blood T cells in healthy people across ages. Next came a second PCR, run for about 6 to 11 cycles, which used a sample-barcoded 5' primer along with a J-beta primer mix. Each CDR3 protein gets one entry after TCRdb re-called the 5' RACE reads with MiXCR. The sample shows around 970,000 distinct CDR3 sequences, 51% of them seen only once. The specimen was blood. The receptors originated from a woman aged 55-69 years in good health.

The chain is built from TRBV20-1 and TRBJ2-3; TRBD2 aligns across 13 bases. Unmatched junction bases numbered 5, after V lost 6 bases and J lost 5 bases. CDR3 length: 14 residues. Germline V lookup: CDR1 DFQATT, CDR2 SNEGSKA (reference sequence). CDR3 nucleotides: TGCAGTGCGCGGACTAGCGGGAGCGAAGATACGCAGTATTTT. Protein product: CSARTSGSEDTQYF.

The chain joins TRBV12-3 or TRBV12-4 to TRBJ2-4, with 8 bases identical to TRBD2. The V segment lost 6 bases and the J segment 6 bases; nucleotides outside the gene matches: 7. This CDR3 has 14 amino acids. CDR3 bases: TGTGCCAGCAGGGGAGCGGGAGAGGGAAACATTCAGTACTTC. Protein: CASRGAGEGNIQYF.

CDR3 bases: TGTGCCAGCAGCGGACTAGCGGGACTTCCCTCCTACGAGCAGTACTTC. Amino acids: CASSGLAGLPSYEQYF. V gene TRBV7-2 combines with J gene TRBJ2-7; 12 bases are shared with TRBD2. Germline loops: CDR1 SGHTA, CDR2 FQGNSA. J was trimmed by 0 bases and V by 5 bases; bases with no gene match: 5. CDR3 length: 16 amino acids.

This clonotype came up a few times. This chain links TRBV7-8 with TRBJ2-7; possible D gene TRBD2, 6 bases. There are 16 residues in the CDR3. Germline V gene data show CDR1 as SGHVS and CDR2 as FQNEAQ. V was cut by 6 bases and J by 2 bases, with 20 bases left in between. The DNA for the CDR3 is TGTGCCAGCAGTCCCGCCCTAGGGCGGGAAACCTACGAGCAGTACTTC. Translation gives CASSPALGRETYEQYF. Drawing the rest from reference TRBV7-8 and TRBJ2-7, the complete variable domain is GAGVSQSPRYKVAKRGQDVALRCDPISGHVSLFWYQQALGQGPEFLTYFQNEAQLDKSGLPSDRFFAERPEGSVSTLKIQRTQQEDSAVYLCASSPALGRETYEQYFGPGTRLTVT.

V and J are TRBV16 and TRBJ1-6; D unclear. CDR3 length: 15 residues. Germline V lookup: CDR1 KGHSY, CDR2 FQNENV. V was shortened by 1 base and J by 8 bases, with 12 bases between the two germline ends. The CDR3 loop reads CASSQFLGRDSPLHF. DNA of the CDR3: TGTGCCAGCAGCCAATTCCTAGGGAGGGATTCACCCCTCCACTTT.

The rearrangement uses TRBV20-1 and TRBJ1-4; tentatively, D is TRBD1 (5 bases). Germline-derived CDR1 and CDR2 are DFQATT and SNEGSKA (reference sequence). This CDR3 is 15 amino acids long. Trimming stripped 6 bases from V and 8 bases from J, with 22 bases between. CDR3 loop: CSANTLEGSREKLFF. The CDR3 coding sequence is TGCAGTGCCAACACCCTGGAGGGGTCGCGGGAAAAACTGTTTTTT.

Of note for this clonotype: The junction does not match germline at one end; this may be a read error. This chain uses TRBV12-3 or TRBV12-4 with TRBJ2-6; maybe TRBD1 (6 bases). The CDR3 is 15 amino acids. Here the CDR3 DNA reads TGTACCAGCAGTCGCACAGGGCCTGGGGCCAACGTCCTGACTTTC. It specifies CTSSRTGPGANVLTF.

V and J are TRBV24-1 and TRBJ2-5; D is perhaps TRBD1 or TRBD2 (5 bases each). The J call may be in error: the DNA end matches TRBJ2-7 better. Germline CDR1 reads KGHDR; CDR2 reads SFDVKD. This CDR3 region has 18 residues. The CDR3 DNA follows: TGTGCCACCAGTGATTTAAGAGGGCCCTCCGGGGCCCCCTACGAGCAGTACTTC. It translates to CATSDLRGPSGAPYEQYF.

This clonotype was found many times. The chain links TRBV11-2 to TRBJ2-7; D is undetermined. The V end was cut by 3 bases, the J end by 5 bases, with 2 bases between. This CDR3 is built from 10 residues. CDR1 is SGHAT and CDR2 is FQNNGV in the germline V gene. The CDR3 nucleotides read TGTGCCAGCAGCTTGGACGAGCAGTACTTC. Its protein is CASSLDEQYF. Combining the CDR3 with reference TRBV11-2 and TRBJ2-7 gives the whole variable domain EAGVAQSPRYKIIEKRQSVAFWCNPISGHATLYWYQQILGQGPKLLIQFQNNGVVDDSQLPKDRFSAERLKGVDSTLKIQPAKLEDSAVYLCASSLDEQYFGPGTRLTVT.

The chain links TRBV18 to TRBJ2-4; 8 bases fit TRBD1. The last part of the DNA fits TRBJ2-7 better; the J call may be wrong. The CDR3 runs to 14 residues. Germline CDR1 and CDR2: KGHSH and LQKENI. Written as DNA, the CDR3 is TGTGCCAGCTCACCTAAGACAGGGGCGGGCGAGCAGTACTTC. It encodes CASSPKTGAGEQYF.

The chain has TRBV28 and TRBJ2-7; 9 positions match TRBD1. Germline trimming cut 4 bases from V and 3 bases from J; bases unmatched to any gene: 7. The CDR3 has 15 residues. The germline gives CDR1 MDHEN, CDR2 SYDVKM. The CDR3 bases are TGTGCCAGCAGTTCCTCGGACAGGGGAGACTACGAGCAGTACTTC. It is translated as CASSSSDRGDYEQYF.

This clonotype was picked up one time. This rearrangement joins TRBV4-2 to TRBJ1-1, with D perhaps matching TRBD1 (5 bases). The CDR3 has 14 residues. The ends were cut back, 3 bases at V and 0 bases at J, with 8 bases in the middle. Germline V lookup: CDR1 LGHNA, CDR2 YNFKEQ. The CDR3 nucleotides are TGTGCCAGCAGCCAGGGACCGGTGAACACTGAAGCTTTCTTT. It encodes CASSQGPVNTEAFF.

The rearrangement links TRBV12-3 or TRBV12-4 to TRBJ2-1, with D possibly being TRBD1 (6 bases). The V gene lost 6 bases and the J gene lost 7 bases, with 16 bases spanning the gap. There are 14 residues in the CDR3. The CDR3 sequence: CASRPSGARNEQFF. The CDR3 DNA sequence: TGTGCCAGCAGGCCCTCAGGGGCGCGAAATGAGCAGTTCTTC.

The V gene is TRBV5-6, the J gene TRBJ2-5, with D perhaps TRBD2 (7 bases). This CDR3 is 16 amino acids long. The V gene's germline CDR1 is SGHDT and CDR2 YYEEEE. The germline V and J ends were trimmed by 5 bases and 2 bases, with 19 bases remaining between them. CDR3 protein: CASRRGGWRVQETQYF. Here the CDR3 DNA reads TGTGCCAGCAGGAGGGGGGGGTGGCGTGTACAAGAGACCCAGTACTTC.

The V and J genes are TRBV20-1 and TRBJ2-3; TRBD1 is a possible D gene (6 bases). V was pared by 5 bases and J by 10 bases, with 16 bases between. Germline CDR1 reads DFQATT; CDR2 reads SNEGSKA (reference sequence). CDR3 size: 12 residues. The CDR3 reads CSALPPQGAQYF. The DNA for the CDR3 is TGCAGTGCTCTGCCCCCACAGGGTGCGCAGTATTTT.

The chain uses TRBV5-5 and TRBJ2-4; 11 bases align to TRBD1. The CDR3 spans 19 residues. CDR1 and CDR2 (germline): SGHKS, YYEKEE (reference sequence). V trimming: 4 bases; J trimming: 2 bases; junction bases outside the gene matches: 14. CDR3 bases: TGTGCCAGCAGCCCGCGGACAGGGGGCAATAAGCTAACCAAAAACATTCAGTACTTC. Residues: CASSPRTGGNKLTKNIQYF.

This clonotype was picked up a small number of times. The chain combines TRBV6-2 or TRBV6-3 with TRBJ2-7; 10 nucleotides align to TRBD2. The CDR3 totals 13 residues. Germline trimming cut 6 bases from V and 3 bases from J; bases unmatched to any gene: 2. CDR1 and CDR2 from the germline V gene are MNHEY and SVGEGT. The CDR3 coding sequence is TGTGCCAGCAGACGGACTAGCGGCTACGAGCAGTACTTC. As protein: CASRRTSGYEQYF.

The chain's CDR3 is CASTSLGLTYEQYF. CDR3 DNA: TGTGCCAGCACTTCTTTAGGACTAACCTACGAGCAGTACTTC. The chain carries TRBV6-2 or TRBV6-3 and TRBJ2-4; the D gene is possibly TRBD2 (6 bases). The assigned J gene may be wrong: the sequence end matches TRBJ2-7 better. The V gene's germline CDR1 is MNHEY and CDR2 SVGEGT. The CDR3 consists of 14 residues.

The chain joins TRBV6-1 to TRBJ1-5; maybe TRBD1 (6 bases). The CDR3 consists of 15 residues. The V gene's germline CDR1 is MNHNS and CDR2 SASEGT. Deletions cut 6 bases from V and 7 bases from J, with 19 bases between. DNA of the CDR3: TGTGCCAGCAGCGATACAGGGTTCCGGACCCAGCCCCAGCATTTT. Translating it yields CASSDTGFRTQPQHF.

This rearrangement joins TRBV6-4 to TRBJ2-1; no firm D call. V was cut by 3 bases and J by 8 bases, with 11 bases left in between. The germline V gene encodes CDR1 MRHNA and CDR2 SNTAGT. This CDR3 spans 13 amino acids. In nucleotides, the CDR3 is TGTGCCAGCAGTGAAATACTTTCTGATGAGCAGTTCTTC. Its translation: CASSEILSDEQFF.

This clonotype was seen a few times. The chain uses TRBV27 and TRBJ2-6, with TRBD2 identical over 7 bases. This CDR3 spans 17 amino acids. CDR1 and CDR2 from the germline V gene are MNHEY and SMNVEV (reference sequence). After removal of 6 bases from V and 2 bases from J, the junction contained 10 bases not matched to a gene. CDR3 in DNA: TGTGCCAGCAGGGGACTGGCGGGAGCAACTGGGGCCAACGTCCTGACTTTC. Translated, it gives CASRGLAGATGANVLTF. The variable domain in full, with the rest retrieved from reference TRBV27 and TRBJ2-6, is EAQVTQNPRYLITVTGKKLTVTCSQNMNHEYMSWYRQDPGLGLRQIYYSMNVEVTDKGDVPEGYKVSRKEKRNFPLILESPSPNQTSLYFCASRGLAGATGANVLTFGAGSRLTVL.

This sequence joins TRBV20-1 and TRBJ2-4; D may be TRBD2 (6 bases). This CDR3 region has 17 residues. Germline CDR1 DFQATT, CDR2 SNEGSKA (reference sequence). V lost 3 bases and J 4 bases, leaving 22 bases between the germline ends. CDR3 nucleotide sequence: TGCAGTGCTAGTCGGGGGACGCCCACATCCCCTAAAAACATTCAGTACTTC. It encodes CSASRGTPTSPKNIQYF.

This clonotype was picked up many times. V and J are TRBV28 and TRBJ2-1; D remains unclear. The CDR3 contains 14 residues. V gave up 2 bases and J gave up 3 bases, with 8 bases separating them. Germline assignment: CDR1 MDHEN and CDR2 SYDVKM. The CDR3 DNA is TGTGCCAGCAGTTTAGGAGACCACTACAATGAGCAGTTCTTC. Its protein is CASSLGDHYNEQFF. The variable domain in full, completed from reference TRBV28 and TRBJ2-1, reads DVKVTQSSRYLVKRTGEKVFLECVQDMDHENMFWYRQDPGLGLRLIYFSYDVKMKEKGDIPEGYSVSREKKERFSLILESASTNQTSMYLCASSLGDHYNEQFFGPGTRLTVL.

V gene TRBV18 combines with J gene TRBJ1-1; perhaps TRBD1 as D (5 bases). The CDR3 totals 15 residues. CDR1 and CDR2 from the germline V gene are KGHSH and LQKENI. V was pared by 2 bases and J by 2 bases, with 12 bases between. As DNA, the CDR3 is TGTGCCAGCTCACCAGTCCGGGACCCCAACACTGAAGCTTTCTTT. Translated: CASSPVRDPNTEAFF. The complete variable domain, with remaining parts taken from reference TRBV18 and TRBJ1-1, reads NAGVMQNPRHLVRRRGQEARLRCSPMKGHSHVYWYRQLPEEGLKFMVYLQKENIIDESGMPKERFSAEFPKEGPSILRIQQVVRGDSAAYFCASSPVRDPNTEAFFGQGTRLTVV.

Remarks on this clonotype: One junction end does not reproduce the germline sequence, and a read error may be involved. The genes are TRBV7-8 and TRBJ2-7; TRBD2 might be the D (5 bases). The germline CDR1 and CDR2 sequences are SGHVS and FQNEAQ. This CDR3 is built from 14 residues. CDR3 nucleotide sequence: TGTGCCAGCAGCCTAGCTCTCGGTCGGTCCGAGCAGTACTTC. This encodes CASSLALGRSEQYF.

In DNA, the CDR3 is TGTGCCAGCAGGCGGGACTCCCGGCACAACGGGGAGCTGTTTTTT. It is translated as CASRRDSRHNGELFF. This sequence joins TRBV12-3 or TRBV12-4 and TRBJ2-2, with D maybe TRBD2 (6 bases). Trimming pared 6 bases from V and 7 bases from J, leaving 18 bases between. The length of the CDR3 is 15 residues.

The rearrangement uses TRBV3-1 and TRBJ2-1, with 10 bases identical to TRBD1. CDR1 LGHDT and CDR2 YNNKEL come from the germline V gene (reference sequence). V lost 3 bases and J lost 8; bases outside the gene matches: 7. The CDR3 has 15 residues. The CDR3, as DNA: TGTGCCAGCAGCCACATGGGACAGGGGATAGATGAGCAGTTCTTC. Its protein product is CASSHMGQGIDEQFF.

This clonotype was counted only a few times. The chain has TRBV10-3 and TRBJ2-7; D is perhaps TRBD2 (6 bases). Germline CDR1 reads ENHRY; CDR2 reads SYGVKD. This CDR3 is 14 amino acids long. Trimming shortened V by 6 bases and J by 7 bases, and 19 bases separated the two germline ends. The CDR3 reads CAIRALAQYNEQYF. The CDR3 DNA reads as TGTGCCATCAGGGCACTAGCCCAATACAATGAGCAGTACTTC.

The chain has TRBV4-2 and TRBJ2-3; no definite D call. CDR3 size: 14 residues. Germline CDR1 LGHNA, CDR2 YNFKEQ. With 2 bases removed from V and 0 bases from J, the gap between germline ends came to 6 bases. CDR3 in amino acids: CASSQQLSTDTQYF. The CDR3, as DNA: TGTGCCAGCAGCCAACAGCTTAGCACAGATACGCAGTATTTT.

There are a few counts of this clonotype. The chain links TRBV5-6 to TRBJ2-3, with a tentative D call TRBD1 (6 bases). Per germline, CDR1 SGHDT and CDR2 YYEEEE. V gave up 3 bases and J gave up 0 bases, with 11 bases separating them. There are 15 residues in the CDR3. The CDR3 sequence is CASSSRGFSTDTQYF. DNA for the CDR3: TGTGCCAGCAGCTCCAGGGGTTTCAGCACAGATACGCAGTATTTT.

This clonotype has only a few counts. The chain joins TRBV20-1 to TRBJ2-1; a possible D gene is TRBD1 (6 bases). This CDR3 is built from 14 residues. Germline-derived CDR1 and CDR2 are DFQATT and SNEGSKA (reference sequence). V lost 2 bases and J lost 1, with 9 bases in between. The CDR3 is CSARPRGSYNEQFF. CDR3 nucleotide sequence: TGCAGTGCTAGACCCAGGGGTTCCTACAATGAGCAGTTCTTC.

This clonotype was counted a few times. Here the CDR3 reads CASSQVGGLYGYTF. The CDR3 DNA sequence: TGTGCCAGCAGCCAAGTCGGGGGCTTGTATGGCTACACCTTC. J is TRBJ1-2 and V is TRBV4-2; D may be TRBD1 (6 bases). In germline, CDR1 is LGHNA, CDR2 YNFKEQ. Trimming removed 1 base at V and 5 bases at J, with 11 bases between. The CDR3 is made up of 14 amino acids.